The clone carrying this TCR beta chain was counted ten times or more. Patients chosen for sequencing had shown CD8+CD57+ cell expansion by flow cytometry. The sample comes from a study of CD8+CD57+ T cells in acquired aplastic anemia. Study overall: Sorted CD4+ plus CD8+ cells gave DNA averaging approximately 2.9 ug.

Genomic DNA was employed as the template in profiling TCR beta VDJ and CDR3. TCRdb itself ran the reads through MiXCR, one entry per CDR3 protein. The table includes 150,000 to 200,000 distinct CDR3 sequences, 40% to 55% detected once. CDR3 length: 14 amino acids. Germline lookup yields CDR1 MNHNS and CDR2 SASEGT. The ends were cut back, 8 bases at V and 0 bases at J, with 11 bases in the middle. The sample taken for sequencing was sorted CD4+, CD8+, or CD8+CD57+ T cells (not recorded which) from PBMCs. J is TRBJ1-5 and V is TRBV6-1; D is uncertain. This receptor was obtained from a human donor with aplastic anemia. The CDR3 DNA reads TGTGCCAGCCGACCCTCGGGTAGCAATCAGCCCCAGCATTTT. It yields the protein CASRPSGSNQPQHF.